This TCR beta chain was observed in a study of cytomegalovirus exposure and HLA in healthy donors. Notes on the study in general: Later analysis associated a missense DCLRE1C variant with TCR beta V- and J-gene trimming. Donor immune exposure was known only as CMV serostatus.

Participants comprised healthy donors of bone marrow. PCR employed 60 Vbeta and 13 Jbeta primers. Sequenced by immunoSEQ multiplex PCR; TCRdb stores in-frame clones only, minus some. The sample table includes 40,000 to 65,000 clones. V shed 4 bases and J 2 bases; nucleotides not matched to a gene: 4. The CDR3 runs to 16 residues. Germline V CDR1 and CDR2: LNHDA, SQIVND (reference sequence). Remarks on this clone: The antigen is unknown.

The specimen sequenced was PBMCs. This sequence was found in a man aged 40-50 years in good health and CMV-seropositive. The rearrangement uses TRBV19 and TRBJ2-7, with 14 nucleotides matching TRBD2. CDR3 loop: CASSTGLAGGPYEQYF. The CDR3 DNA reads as TGTGCCAGTAGTACAGGACTAGCGGGAGGTCCCTACGAGCAGTACTTC.